This is a list of T cell receptor beta chains from one sample in a study of cytomegalovirus exposure and HLA in healthy donors. Assay: immunoSEQ multiplex PCR; the TCRdb copy retains only in-frame clones and omits some. The sample carries approximately 170,000 clones, around 86% recorded once. Sequenced sample: PBMCs. The receptors come from a male donor in good health and CMV-seronegative. The CDR3 runs from the conserved cysteine through the conserved F or W. D genes are given only for firm matches. Where a row states a size, it is once, few, many or the class of an expanded clone; other rows omit it.

TRBV10-3	TRBD1	once	TRBJ2-5	TGTGCCATCAGTGACTTACCGGGACAGGGTCAAGAGACCCAGTACTTC	CAISDLPGQGQETQYF
TRBV2	TRBD1	few	TRBJ1-5	TGTGCCAGCAGTGAAGCACAGACAGGGGAACAGCCCCAGCATTTT	CASSEAQTGEQPQHF
TRBV14	.	.	TRBJ1-3	TGTGCCAGCAGCCCAGGGGCTGGAAACACCATATATTTT	CASSPGAGNTIYF
TRBV6-6	.	.	TRBJ2-2	TGTGCCAGCAGTTACTCGAGGCAGAACACCGGGGAGCTGTTTTTT	CASSYSRQNTGELFF
TRBV10-3	TRBD1	.	TRBJ1-3	TGTGCCATCAGGACAGGGGGCGTCAGATCTGGAAACACCATATATTTT	CAIRTGGVRSGNTIYF
TRBV5-6	.	.	TRBJ2-2	TGTGCCAGCAGCTGGATCGTGGGCAGGGCCGACGGGGAGCTGTTTTTT	CASSWIVGRADGELFF
TRBV5-6	TRBD1	.	TRBJ1-4	TGTGCCAGCAGTTATATAACAGGGGATAATGAAAAACTGTTTTTT	CASSYITGDNEKLFF
TRBV5-4	TRBD2	.	TRBJ2-1	TGTGCCAGCAGCTTAGGCGGGGGGCTCTACAATGAGCAGTTCTTC	CASSLGGGLYNEQFF
TRBV5-1	.	.	TRBJ2-7	TGCGCCAGCAGCTTGGGGACGGACTACTACGAGCAGTACTTC	CASSLGTDYYEQYF
TRBV18	.	.	TRBJ1-2	TGTGCCAGCTCACCACCGACAGGCTATGGCTACACCTTC	CASSPPTGYGYTF
TRBV9	TRBD1	.	TRBJ1-1	TGTGCCAGCAGCCCTGGGACAGGGGGTTTTACTGAAGCTTTCTTT	CASSPGTGGFTEAFF
TRBV19	.	.	TRBJ1-6	TGTGCCAGTAGAATTACCGAGAGCTCCTATAATTCACCCCTCCACTTT	CASRITESSYNSPLHF
TRBV5-6	.	.	TRBJ2-7	TGTGCCAGCAGCTTGGAAGGCGGCCGCCAGCAGTACTTC	CASSLEGGRQQYF
TRBV9	TRBD1	.	TRBJ1-6	TGTGCCAGCAGCGCCCCGGGACAGGGGAATTCACCCCTCCACTTT	CASSAPGQGNSPLHF
TRBV19	.	.	TRBJ1-2	TGTGCCAGCGGACACCCCTATGGCTACACCTTC	CASGHPYGYTF
TRBV11-2	.	once	TRBJ2-5	TGTGCCAGCAGCTTCCGGGACTTCCAAGAGACCCAGTACTTC	CASSFRDFQETQYF
TRBV4-1	.	.	TRBJ1-1	TGCGCCAGCAGCCAACTCCTGGGACAATACACTGAAGCTTTCTTT	CASSQLLGQYTEAFF
TRBV25-1	TRBD1	.	TRBJ1-4	TGTGCCAGCAGTGATGCGGGACAGAGGCGTGAAAAACTGTTTTTT	CASSDAGQRREKLFF
TRBV2	.	.	TRBJ2-2	TGTGCCAGCAGGGAGGTTGCCACCGGGGAGCTGTTTTTT	CASREVATGELFF
TRBV27	TRBD2	.	TRBJ2-1	TGTGCCAGCAGTCAGGGACTAGCGAGTTACAATGAGCAGTTCTTC	CASSQGLASYNEQFF
TRBV11-2	TRBD1	few	TRBJ1-1	TGTGCCAGCAGCTTAGGGACAGGGAGGTACACTGAAGCTTTCTTT	CASSLGTGRYTEAFF
TRBV5-4	.	.	TRBJ1-2	TGTGCCACCACTGTAGGAGTTAACTATGGCTACACCTTC	CATTVGVNYGYTF